These T cell receptor beta chains were read from a single sample in a study of blood T cell repertoires in COVID-19. TCRdb keeps only in-frame clones here, not all; method: immunoSEQ multiplex PCR. The sample shows 65,000 to 100,000 clones, around nine tenths of them seen only once. The sequenced sample consisted of peripheral blood. All receptors come from a woman aged 80 or over with acute or convalescent COVID-19. Each CDR3 is given with its conserved first and last residue. D genes are given only for firm matches. Clone size is stated in some rows and not others, as once, few, many or a class when expanded.

TRBV30	TRBD1	TRBJ1-2	-	TGTGCCTGGACTCTTTTTCCGGGACAGGGATATGGCTACACCTTC	CAWTLFPGQGYGYTF
TRBV30	-	TRBJ1-1	-	TGTGCCTGGAGGACTGCAGCCCTAGAAGCTTTCTTT	CAWRTAALEAFF
TRBV2	-	TRBJ2-1	once	TGTGCCAGCAGTGAAGTTGGCACAGGATATGAGCAGTTCTTC	CASSEVGTGYEQFF
TRBV28	-	TRBJ2-5	-	TGTGCCAGCAGTCCTCAAGAGACCCAGTACTTC	CASSPQETQYF
TRBV20-1	-	TRBJ2-1	-	TGCAGTGCTAGTAAGACAGCGAGTTACAATGAGCAGTTCTTC	CSASKTASYNEQFF
TRBV18	TRBD1	TRBJ2-2	once	TGTGCCGGTCGACAGGGGACGAACACCGGGGAGCTGTTTTTT	CAGRQGTNTGELFF
TRBV7-9	TRBD1	TRBJ2-7	-	TGTGCCAGCAGCTCAGGGGGAATCTACGAGCAGTACTTC	CASSSGGIYEQYF
TRBV5-4	TRBD2	TRBJ2-5	once	TGTGCCAGCAGCGGTTCAGCGGGAGGGCCTTTTGAGACCCAGTACTTC	CASSGSAGGPFETQYF
TRBV30	-	TRBJ2-1	-	TGTGCCTGGAGTGCCCTGAGGAGCGGAGAGCAGTTCTTC	CAWSALRSGEQFF
TRBV7-2	-	TRBJ1-1	once	TGTGCCAGCAGCTTTGGGGGCAGGAGCACTGAAGCTTTCTTT	CASSFGGRSTEAFF
TRBV7-2	-	TRBJ1-1	-	TGTGCCAGCAGCTTACAGGGTGTTAGGACTGAAGCTTTCTTT	CASSLQGVRTEAFF
TRBV20-1	TRBD1	TRBJ1-1	-	TGCAGTGCTAGTAGAGGGGGCATAAACACTGAAGCTTTCTTT	CSASRGGINTEAFF
TRBV5-1	TRBD2	TRBJ2-5	-	TGCGCCAGCAGCTTCACGGGGGGGCCGGTCCAAGAGACCCAGTACTTC	CASSFTGGPVQETQYF
TRBV5-1	TRBD1	TRBJ2-7	-	TGCGCCAGCAGCTTGACAGGGGGCCTCTCCTACGAGCAGTACTTC	CASSLTGGLSYEQYF
TRBV6-2/TRBV6-3	TRBD1	TRBJ1-1	-	TGTGCCAGCAGTTCTCCGACAGGGGGAGCGAACACTGAAGCTTTCTTT	CASSSPTGGANTEAFF
TRBV9	TRBD1	TRBJ1-1	-	TGTGCCAGCAGCTTTCGGACAGGCCCGAACACTGAAGCTTTCTTT	CASSFRTGPNTEAFF
TRBV30	-	TRBJ2-7	-	TGTGCCTGCCCGGCGACGCAGGCAGAGCAGTACTTC	CACPATQAEQYF
TRBV12-3/TRBV12-4	-	TRBJ1-1	-	TGTGCCAGCAGTTTAGTAGGGAGGGAAGCTTTCTTT	CASSLVGREAFF
TRBV4-1	TRBD1	TRBJ1-5	-	TGCGCCAGCAGCCTGGGGACAGGGAACCAGCCCCAGCATTTT	CASSLGTGNQPQHF
TRBV2	TRBD1	TRBJ1-2	few	TGTGCCAGCAGTGCACAGGGGGCGCGTGGCTACACCTTC	CASSAQGARGYTF
TRBV11-2	-	TRBJ2-2	-	TGTGCCAGCAGCTCGGACAGGAACACCGGGGAGCTGTTTTTT	CASSSDRNTGELFF
TRBV2	-	TRBJ1-5	once	TGTGCCAGCAGTTCGGGAAACAATCAGCCCCAGCATTTT	CASSSGNNQPQHF
TRBV5-1	TRBD1	TRBJ1-1	few	TGCGCCAGCAGCATGGGACAGGGAAGTGAAGCTTTCTTT	CASSMGQGSEAFF
TRBV7-2	-	TRBJ2-7	-	TGTGCCAGCAGCTTAGCTTTTCGGGGATTCGACGAGCAGTACTTC	CASSLAFRGFDEQYF
TRBV5-5	TRBD1	TRBJ1-2	-	TGTGCCAGCAGCCCGGGTGGGACAGTTGGCTACACCTTC	CASSPGGTVGYTF
TRBV15	TRBD2	TRBJ2-3	-	TGTGCCACCTCAACCGAGGCGGGAGGGCGCACAGATACGCAGTATTTT	CATSTEAGGRTDTQYF
TRBV5-1	TRBD2	TRBJ2-5	-	TGCGCCAGCAGCTCATCTAGCGGGAGGGGTCAAGAGACCCAGTACTTC	CASSSSSGRGQETQYF
TRBV5-1	-	TRBJ2-3	-	TGCGCCAGCAGCTATTGGACAGGCACAGATACGCAGTATTTT	CASSYWTGTDTQYF
TRBV7-2	TRBD1	TRBJ2-1	-	TGTGCCAGCAGCCAGGGGGCCCGCTCCTACAATGAGCAGTTCTTC	CASSQGARSYNEQFF
TRBV27	-	TRBJ1-1	-	TGTGCCAGCAGTTCAAAAACAGGGAACACTGAAGCTTTCTTT	CASSSKTGNTEAFF
TRBV6-5	-	TRBJ1-2	-	TGTGCCAGCAGTTACTCGACAGGAAACTATGGCTACACCTTC	CASSYSTGNYGYTF
TRBV6-7	TRBD1	TRBJ1-1	-	TGTGCCAGCAGTTACTTTCCTAGGGGGCGCTGGGCTGAAGCTTTCTTT	CASSYFPRGRWAEAFF
TRBV5-6	TRBD1	TRBJ1-2	-	TGTGCCAGCAGCGAGGGGACAGTAGTCTATGGCTACACCTTC	CASSEGTVVYGYTF
TRBV19	-	TRBJ1-1	-	TGTGCCAGTAACAATCCCCCCGTCCCTGAAGCTTTCTTT	CASNNPPVPEAFF
TRBV14	-	TRBJ1-1	-	TGTGCCAGCAGCCGAGTGCTAAGGGGCGAAGCTTTCTTT	CASSRVLRGEAFF
TRBV5-1	TRBD1	TRBJ1-2	-	TGCGCCAGCAGCTTGATGGGACAGGGATATGATGGCTACACCTTC	CASSLMGQGYDGYTF
TRBV10-3	TRBD1	TRBJ1-6	-	TGTGCCATCGGGACAGGGAATTCACCCCTCCACTTT	CAIGTGNSPLHF
TRBV7-3	TRBD1	TRBJ2-3	-	TGTGCCAGCAGCTTCCGGGACAGGGATATAGATACGCAGTATTTT	CASSFRDRDIDTQYF
TRBV7-9	TRBD1	TRBJ1-2	-	TGTGCCAGCAGCTTAGATACAGGGGGCGAGGATGGCTACACCTTC	CASSLDTGGEDGYTF
TRBV5-1	-	TRBJ2-1	-	TGCGCCAGCAGCACGACTAGCTCCTACAATGAGCAGTTCTTC	CASSTTSSYNEQFF
TRBV2	-	TRBJ1-2	-	TGTGCCAGCAGAGTCCGGGACAATGGCTACACCTTC	CASRVRDNGYTF
TRBV6-4	-	TRBJ2-1	-	TGTGCCAGCAGTGACGACAGGAAAAACAATGAGCAGTTCTTC	CASSDDRKNNEQFF
TRBV10-3	-	TRBJ1-2	-	TGTGCCATCGAACAGGGTGATGAGTATGGCTACACCTTC	CAIEQGDEYGYTF
TRBV5-4	TRBD1	TRBJ1-2	once	TGTGCCAGCAGCTCCGGACAGGGGAACTATGGCTACACCTTC	CASSSGQGNYGYTF
TRBV5-4	-	TRBJ2-5	-	TGTGCCAGCAGCTTGGCGGGGAAGCCCATCCAAGAGACCCAGTACTTC	CASSLAGKPIQETQYF
TRBV11-2	-	TRBJ1-2	-	TGTGCCAGCAGTTCCCTCGCCCGGGGTGGCTACACCTTC	CASSSLARGGYTF
TRBV29-1	-	TRBJ1-1	-	TGCAGCGTTGTACAGGGTGGGAACACTGAAGCTTTCTTT	CSVVQGGNTEAFF
TRBV3-1/TRBV3-2	-	TRBJ1-3	once	TGTGCCAGCAAATTTGGCGGGGTCTCTGGAAACACCATATATTTT	CASKFGGVSGNTIYF
TRBV4-2	-	TRBJ2-4	-	TGTGCCAGCAGCGAGGGGGGGGGAAACATTCAGTACTTC	CASSEGGGNIQYF
TRBV19	-	TRBJ2-5	few	TGTGCCAGTAGTACTCAGGACTGGGATCGGGAGACCCAGTACTTC	CASSTQDWDRETQYF
TRBV2	TRBD2	TRBJ2-2	-	TGTGCCAGCAGTGAAAGTATAGCGGGGGGGCTGGACACCGGGGAGCTGTTTTTT	CASSESIAGGLDTGELFF
TRBV6-5	-	TRBJ2-7	-	TGTGCCAGCAGTTTACAGGGTCTGGGATACGAGCAGTACTTC	CASSLQGLGYEQYF
TRBV23-1	TRBD1	TRBJ1-2	-	TGCGCCAGCAGTCAATTCCAAGAGGACAGGGGTGAGGGCTACACCTTC	CASSQFQEDRGEGYTF
TRBV5-1	TRBD1	TRBJ1-2	-	TGCGCCAGCAGCCCGGACAGGGGGATGCATGGCTACACCTTC	CASSPDRGMHGYTF
TRBV7-3	TRBD1	TRBJ2-3	-	TGTGCCAGCAGCTCGACAGGGGGTTTGGCAGATACGCAGTATTTT	CASSSTGGLADTQYF